This T cell receptor (beta chain) was found in a study of Ad26.COV2.S vaccination and SARS-CoV-2 variants. Background on the study: Ad26.COV2.S given intramuscularly, once or twice 56 days apart.

General observations from the study: Measurements of TCR breadth and depth may have given underestimates of the total T cell responses.

The CDR3 covers 18 residues. Trimming removed 5 bases at V and 2 bases at J, with 25 bases between. Looked up from germline, CDR1 is MDHEN and CDR2 is SYDVKM. This table comes from immunoSEQ multiplex PCR, and its TCRdb copy is limited to in-frame clones, with some not included. The data hold about 350,000 clones, with about 87% observed a single time. In the case of this clone: Its antigen is as yet unknown.

Treatment reported: around 19 received Ad26.COV2.S at low or high dose, single or two shots; roughly 5 received placebo; per-sample allocation not given. After the first vaccine or placebo injection, samples were drawn on day 63. The TCR comes from a person aged 18-65 years who received the Ad26.COV2.S COVID-19 vaccine or a placebo. The sequencing used peripheral blood, collected in a trial of Ad26.COV2.S vaccine versus placebo. The chain combines TRBV28 with TRBJ2-7, with a tentative D call TRBD2 (6 bases). The CDR3 DNA follows: TGTGCCAGCAGTGTCCGGGACTTAAGGGCCGAGACTGCCTACGAGCAGTACTTC. Translating it yields CASSVRDLRAETAYEQYF.